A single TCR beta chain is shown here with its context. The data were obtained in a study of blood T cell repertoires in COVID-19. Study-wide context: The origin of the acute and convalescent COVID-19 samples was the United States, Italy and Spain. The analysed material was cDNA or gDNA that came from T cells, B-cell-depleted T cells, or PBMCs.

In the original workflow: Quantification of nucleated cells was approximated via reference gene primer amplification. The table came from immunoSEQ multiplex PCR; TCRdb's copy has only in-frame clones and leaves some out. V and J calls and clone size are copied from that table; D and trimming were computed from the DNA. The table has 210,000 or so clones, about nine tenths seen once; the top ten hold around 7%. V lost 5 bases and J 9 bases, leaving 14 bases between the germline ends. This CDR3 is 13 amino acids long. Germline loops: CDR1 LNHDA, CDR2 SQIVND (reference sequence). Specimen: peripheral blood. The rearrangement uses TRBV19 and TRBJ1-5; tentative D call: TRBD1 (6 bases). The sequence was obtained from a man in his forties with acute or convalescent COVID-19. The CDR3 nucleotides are TGTGCCAGTAGTGGGGGGGCGCGAGGGCCCCAGCATTTT. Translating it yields CASSGGARGPQHF.